This record looks at one T cell receptor (beta chain) sequence and its context. Its specificity is not known. These data come from a study of OX40 agonist ivuxolimab in advanced cancers. Overall study context: Participants, around 80% male, averaged around 60 years of age, ranging from about 23 to 90. Prior therapy, whether anti-PD-1, anti-PD-L1 or anti-CTLA-4, was allowed, and about 40% had some.

At cycle 4 day 1, cycle 7 day 1, and baseline, blood was sampled. Profiling relied on immunoSEQ multiplex PCR, and the TCRdb table lists in-frame clones only, not all of them. In the table there are more than 60,000 clones, around 94% of which are singletons. Study outcomes and limitations: Averaged across samples, CD8+ T cells carried more expanded clones than CD4+ did.

Per germline, CDR1 SGHKS and CDR2 YYEKEE (reference sequence). Trimming cost V 4 bases and J 1 base, with 12 bases left between them. CDR3 length equals 15 residues. This sequence originates from an adult with an advanced solid tumor such as melanoma, head and neck, liver or kidney cancer. The rearrangement joins TRBV5-5 to TRBJ1-3; maybe TRBD1 (6 bases). The source material was CD4+ or CD8+ T cells sorted from blood, sampled in a trial of the OX40 agonist ivuxolimab. CDR3 protein: CASSPGHSSGNTIYF. In DNA form, the CDR3 reads TGTGCCAGCAGCCCGGGACACTCATCTGGAAACACCATATATTTT. Full variable domain (outside the CDR3, taken from reference TRBV5-5 and TRBJ1-3): DAGVTQSPTHLIKTRGQQVTLRCSPISGHKSVSWYQQVLGQGPQFIFQYYEKEERGRGNFPDRFSARQFPNYSSELNVNALLLGDSALYLCASSPGHSSGNTIYFGEGSWLTVV.